These T cell receptor beta chains were read from a single sample in a study of cytomegalovirus exposure and HLA in healthy donors. The protocol was immunoSEQ multiplex PCR, while the TCRdb copy is restricted to in-frame clones and leaves out a portion. The sample lists tens of thousands of clones, over 60% occurring once. The sample comprised PBMCs. Receptors originate from a woman in her 40s in good health and CMV-seropositive. Both conserved end residues are part of each CDR3. The order of the fields is V gene, clone size, D gene, J gene, CDR3 DNA, CDR3 protein. The D gene is left open where the match is weak. The size field is filled for only some rows; it gives once, few, many or a size class.

>TRBV5-1|once|-|TRBJ2-1
TGCGCCAGCAGCTCGCCTAGGATCCCCTACAATGAGCAGTTCTTC
CASSSPRIPYNEQFF
>TRBV27|-|TRBD1|TRBJ2-7
TGTGCCAGCAGTCTACGGACAGGAAAGGAAGTATTC
CASSLRTGKEVF
>TRBV6-1|-|TRBD1|TRBJ2-2
TGTGCCAGCAGTCCTGACAGGGGAGCCACCGGGGAGCTGTTTTTT
CASSPDRGATGELFF
>TRBV4-1|-|TRBD1|TRBJ2-7
TGCGCCAGCAACCCTAGCCTCGGGACAGGGATCTACGAGCAGTACTTC
CASNPSLGTGIYEQYF
>TRBV18|few|TRBD1|TRBJ2-1
TGTGCCAGCTCACCCGACAGGGTTGACTACAATGAGCAGTTCTTC
CASSPDRVDYNEQFF
>TRBV11-2|-|-|TRBJ1-3
TGTGCCAGCAGCTTATTGCAGGGAAGGGGAACTGGAAACACCATATATTTT
CASSLLQGRGTGNTIYF
>TRBV7-9|-|TRBD2|TRBJ2-5
TGTGCCAGCAGTCGGGTAGGGACTAGTAAAGAGACCCAGTACTTC
CASSRVGTSKETQYF
>TRBV27|-|TRBD2|TRBJ2-7
TGTGCCAGCAGTTTCCTAGCGGGAGGGTACGAGCAGTACTTC
CASSFLAGGYEQYF
>TRBV5-4|-|-|TRBJ2-2
TGTGCCACTAACGGAGAGTTCGCGAACACCGGGGAGCTGTTTTTT
CATNGEFANTGELFF
>TRBV11-1|-|-|TRBJ1-1
TGTGCCTGCCAGGGTATCATGAACACTGAAGCTTTCTTT
CACQGIMNTEAFF
>TRBV7-2|-|-|TRBJ2-3
TGTGCCAGCAGCCAAAGCACAGATACGCAGTATTTT
CASSQSTDTQYF
>TRBV27|few|TRBD1|TRBJ1-5
TGTGCCAGCAGGGAGACAGGGGGCAGGGGGCCCCAGCATTTT
CASRETGGRGPQHF
>TRBV2|-|TRBD2|TRBJ2-3
TGTGCCAGCAGGGCCCTCAGCGGGAGCGCAGATACGCAGTATTTT
CASRALSGSADTQYF
>TRBV7-3|-|-|TRBJ2-2
TGTGCCAGCAGCCTGAGTAGCGGTGCGAACACCGGGGAGCTGTTTTTT
CASSLSSGANTGELFF
>TRBV5-1|-|TRBD2|TRBJ2-3
TGCGCCAGCAGCTTTGGGACTAGCGGAGATACGCAGTATTTT
CASSFGTSGDTQYF
>TRBV29-1|-|-|TRBJ2-1
TGCAGCGTTGGCAGGGCTTACAATGAGCAGTTCTTC
CSVGRAYNEQFF
>TRBV7-2|-|-|TRBJ1-1
TGTGCCAGCAGCTTAGTAGTGAGAACTAATGAAGCTTTCTTT
CASSLVVRTNEAFF
>TRBV7-9|-|-|TRBJ1-1
TGTGCCAGCAGCTTAGCGACAGGCTACAACACTGAAGCTTTCTTT
CASSLATGYNTEAFF
>TRBV27|-|TRBD2|TRBJ2-1
TGTGCCAGCAGCAGACTAGCGGGAGGGCTCCATTACAATGAGCAGTTCTTC
CASSRLAGGLHYNEQFF
>TRBV25-1|-|TRBD1|TRBJ1-2
TGTGCCAGCAGTCGACAGGGAGGCTATGGCTACACCTTC
CASSRQGGYGYTF
>TRBV5-5|few|-|TRBJ2-7
TGTGCCAGCAGCTTCGAACAGGGAGCCTACGAGCAGTACTTC
CASSFEQGAYEQYF
>TRBV9|-|-|TRBJ1-2
TGTGCCAGCAGCACAGAACCGGACAGTACTGGCTACACCTTC
CASSTEPDSTGYTF
>TRBV28|-|TRBD2|TRBJ2-5
TGTGCTACCGGGACTAGCTTGTTGGAGACCCAGTACTTC
CATGTSLLETQYF
>TRBV18|-|TRBD1|TRBJ1-2
TGTGCCAGCTCACCAAGAGCGTTAGGGGGCGATTCTAACTATGGCTACACCTTC
CASSPRALGGDSNYGYTF
>TRBV30|-|-|TRBJ1-2
TGTGCCTGGAGTCTACAGTACCGGGAATACACCTTC
CAWSLQYREYTF
>TRBV2|-|-|TRBJ2-5
TGTGCCAGCAGCAGACCTGGGGGCGCGCAAGAGACCCAGTACTTC
CASSRPGGAQETQYF
>TRBV28|-|-|TRBJ1-5
TGTGCCAGCACCGACTCAAGTGGCAATCAGCCCCAGCATTTT
CASTDSSGNQPQHF
>TRBV11-2|-|TRBD2|TRBJ2-5
TGTGCCAGCAGGGGGTTCGAGCGGGAGCGAAAGACCCAGTACTTC
CASRGFERERKTQYF
>TRBV19|-|TRBD1|TRBJ2-7
TGTGCCAGTAGTATGGCGGGACAGGGATTATACGAGCAGTACTTC
CASSMAGQGLYEQYF
>TRBV7-9|-|-|TRBJ2-2
TGTGCCAGCAGCTTTTACGGGAGTGGCCGGGAGCTGTTTTTT
CASSFYGSGRELFF
>TRBV5-1|-|TRBD2|TRBJ2-1
TGCGCCAGCAGCTTGGCAGCGGGAACCTACAATGAGCAGTTCTTC
CASSLAAGTYNEQFF
>TRBV27|-|TRBD1|TRBJ1-6
TGTGCCAGCAGTCAGACAGGGATTAATTCACCCCTCCACTTT
CASSQTGINSPLHF